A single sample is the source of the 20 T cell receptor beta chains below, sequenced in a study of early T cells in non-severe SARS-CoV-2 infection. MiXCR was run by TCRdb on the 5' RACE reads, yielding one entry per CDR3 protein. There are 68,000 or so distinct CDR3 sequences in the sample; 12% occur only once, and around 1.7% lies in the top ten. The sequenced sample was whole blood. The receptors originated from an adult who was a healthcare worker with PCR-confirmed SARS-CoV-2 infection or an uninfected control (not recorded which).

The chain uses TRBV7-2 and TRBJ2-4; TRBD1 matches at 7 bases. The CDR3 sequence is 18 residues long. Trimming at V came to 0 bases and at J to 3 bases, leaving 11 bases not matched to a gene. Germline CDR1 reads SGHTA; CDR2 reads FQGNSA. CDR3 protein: CASSLARGQPLGKNIQYF. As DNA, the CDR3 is TGTGCCAGCAGCTTAGCGAGGGGACAGCCCTTGGGCAAAAACATTCAGTACTTC. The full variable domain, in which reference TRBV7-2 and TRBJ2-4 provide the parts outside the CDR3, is GAGVSQSPSNKVTEKGKDVELRCDPISGHTALYWYRQSLGQGLEFLIYFQGNSAPDKSGLPSDRFSAERTGGSVSTLTIQRTQQEDSAVYLCASSLARGQPLGKNIQYFGAGTRLSVL.

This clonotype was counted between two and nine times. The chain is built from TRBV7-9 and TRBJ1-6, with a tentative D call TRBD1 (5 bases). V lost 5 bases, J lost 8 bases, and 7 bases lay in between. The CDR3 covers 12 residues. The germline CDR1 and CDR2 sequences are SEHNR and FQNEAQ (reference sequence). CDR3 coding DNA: TGTGCCAGCAGCAAAGGGGATTCACCCCTCCACTTT. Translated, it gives CASSKGDSPLHF.

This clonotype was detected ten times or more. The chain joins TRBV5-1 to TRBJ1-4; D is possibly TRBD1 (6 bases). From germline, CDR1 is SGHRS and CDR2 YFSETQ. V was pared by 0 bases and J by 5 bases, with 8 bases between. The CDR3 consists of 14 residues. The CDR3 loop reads CASSLGQANEKLFF. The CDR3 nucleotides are TGCGCCAGCAGCTTGGGACAGGCAAATGAAAAACTGTTTTTT.

CDR3 residues: CASSARGGIGQETQYF. In DNA form, the CDR3 reads TGTGCCAGCAGCGCGCGGGGGGGCATAGGGCAAGAGACCCAGTACTTC. The rearrangement uses TRBV13 and TRBJ2-5, with TRBD2 identical over 9 bases. Looked up from germline, CDR1 is PRHDT and CDR2 is FYEKMQ (reference sequence). V shed 5 bases and J 2 bases; nucleotides not matched to a gene: 9. There are 16 residues in the CDR3.

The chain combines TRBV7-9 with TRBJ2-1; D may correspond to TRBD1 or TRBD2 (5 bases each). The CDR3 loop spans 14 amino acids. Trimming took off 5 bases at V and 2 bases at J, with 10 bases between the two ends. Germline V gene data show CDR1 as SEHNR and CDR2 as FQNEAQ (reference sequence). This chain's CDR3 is CASSRDLAYNEQFF. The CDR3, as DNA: TGTGCCAGCAGCCGGGACCTAGCCTACAATGAGCAGTTCTTC.

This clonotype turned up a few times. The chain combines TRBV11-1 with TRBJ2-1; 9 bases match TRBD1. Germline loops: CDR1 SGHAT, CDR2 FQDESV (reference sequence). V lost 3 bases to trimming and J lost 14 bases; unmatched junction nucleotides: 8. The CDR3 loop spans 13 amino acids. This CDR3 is CASSFWTGEGKFF. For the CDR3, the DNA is TGTGCCAGCAGCTTCTGGACAGGGGAAGGGAAGTTCTTC.

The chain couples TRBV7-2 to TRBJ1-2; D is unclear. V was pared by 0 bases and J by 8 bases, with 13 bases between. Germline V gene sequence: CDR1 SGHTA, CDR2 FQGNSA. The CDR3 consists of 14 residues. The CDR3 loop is CASSLAWRADGYTF. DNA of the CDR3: TGTGCCAGCAGCTTAGCTTGGAGGGCGGACGGCTACACCTTC.

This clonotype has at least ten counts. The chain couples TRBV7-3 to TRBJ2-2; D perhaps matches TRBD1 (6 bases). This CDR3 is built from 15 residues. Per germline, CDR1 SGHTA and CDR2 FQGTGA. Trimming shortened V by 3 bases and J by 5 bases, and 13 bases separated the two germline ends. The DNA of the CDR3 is TGTGCCAGCAGCTTCACCACAGGGCGGACCGGGGAGCTGTTTTTT. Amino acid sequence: CASSFTTGRTGELFF.

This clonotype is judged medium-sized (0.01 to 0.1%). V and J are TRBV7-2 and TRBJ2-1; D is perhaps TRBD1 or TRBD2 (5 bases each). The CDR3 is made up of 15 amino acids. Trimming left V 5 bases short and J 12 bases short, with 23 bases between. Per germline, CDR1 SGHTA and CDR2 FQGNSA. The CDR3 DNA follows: TGTGCCAGCAGCAAACATTCGGGACCTCCGGCGGCGCAGTTCTTC. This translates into CASSKHSGPPAAQFF.

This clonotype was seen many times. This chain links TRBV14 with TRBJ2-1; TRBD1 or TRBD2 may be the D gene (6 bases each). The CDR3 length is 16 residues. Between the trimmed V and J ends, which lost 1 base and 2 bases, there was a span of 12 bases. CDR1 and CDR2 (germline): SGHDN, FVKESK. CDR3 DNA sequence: TGTGCCAGCAGCCAAGTGACGGGGGCCCCCTACAATGAGCAGTTCTTC. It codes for CASSQVTGAPYNEQFF.

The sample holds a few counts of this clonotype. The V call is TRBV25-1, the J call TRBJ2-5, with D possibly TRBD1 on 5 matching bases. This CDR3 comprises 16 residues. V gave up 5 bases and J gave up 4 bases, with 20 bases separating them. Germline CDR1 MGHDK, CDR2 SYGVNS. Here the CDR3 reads CASSLSPSRGGETQYF. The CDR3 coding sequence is TGTGCCAGCAGTCTAAGCCCCTCAAGGGGCGGAGAGACCCAGTACTTC.

The CDR3 loop reads CASSRGGGTDTQYF. As DNA, the CDR3 is TGTGCCAGCAGCCGGGGGGGCGGCACAGATACGCAGTATTTT. The V and J genes are TRBV2 and TRBJ2-3, with TRBD2 matching 8 bases. The V gene's germline CDR1 is SNHLY and CDR2 FYNNEI. The J segment lost 1 base and the V segment lost 6 bases, leaving 3 bases of the junction unmatched. This CDR3 has 14 amino acids.

The CDR3 DNA sequence: TGTGCCAGCAGTTACTCTTTGGGACAGTCCACAGATACGCAGTATTTT. The encoded protein is CASSYSLGQSTDTQYF. The chain links TRBV6-5 to TRBJ2-3; 7 bases fit TRBD1. The CDR3 loop spans 16 amino acids. CDR1 MNHEY and CDR2 SVGAGI come from the germline V gene. With V trimmed by 0 bases and J by 2 bases, 5 bases remained unmatched.

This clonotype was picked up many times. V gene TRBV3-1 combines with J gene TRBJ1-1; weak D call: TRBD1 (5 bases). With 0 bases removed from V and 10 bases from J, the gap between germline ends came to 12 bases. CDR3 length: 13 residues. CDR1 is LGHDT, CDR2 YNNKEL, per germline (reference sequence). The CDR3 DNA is TGTGCCAGCAGCCAAGAAGGAGGAAGGGGAGCTTTCTTT. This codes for CASSQEGGRGAFF.

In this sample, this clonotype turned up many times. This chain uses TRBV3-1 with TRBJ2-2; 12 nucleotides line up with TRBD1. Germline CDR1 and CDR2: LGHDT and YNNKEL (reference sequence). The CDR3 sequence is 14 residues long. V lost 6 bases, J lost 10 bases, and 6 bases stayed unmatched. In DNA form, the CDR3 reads TGTGCCAGCAGTCTAGGGACAGGGGGCGCGGAGCTGTTTTTT. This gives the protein CASSLGTGGAELFF.

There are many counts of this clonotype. The CDR3 DNA reads as TGCAGTGTTCTGGGGCAGGGGGCCAGGAGCACTGAAGCTTTCTTT. Residues: CSVLGQGARSTEAFF. The chain joins TRBV20-1 to TRBJ1-1; 8 positions agree with TRBD1. The CDR3 contains 15 residues. The V gene's germline CDR1 is DFQATT and CDR2 SNEGSKA (reference sequence). V shed 7 bases, J shed 4 bases, and the junction held 14 bases outside the gene matches.

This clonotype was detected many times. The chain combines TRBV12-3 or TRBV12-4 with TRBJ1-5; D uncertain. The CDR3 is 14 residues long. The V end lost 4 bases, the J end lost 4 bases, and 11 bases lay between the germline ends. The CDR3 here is CASSWSGVNQPQHF. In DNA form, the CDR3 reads TGTGCCAGCAGTTGGTCGGGCGTGAATCAGCCCCAGCATTTT.

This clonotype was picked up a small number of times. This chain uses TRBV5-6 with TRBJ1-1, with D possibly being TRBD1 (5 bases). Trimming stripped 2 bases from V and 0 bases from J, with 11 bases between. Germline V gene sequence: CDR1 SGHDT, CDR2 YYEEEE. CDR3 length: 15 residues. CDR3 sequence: CASSFRDRMNTEAFF. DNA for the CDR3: TGTGCCAGCAGCTTCAGGGATAGGATGAACACTGAAGCTTTCTTT.

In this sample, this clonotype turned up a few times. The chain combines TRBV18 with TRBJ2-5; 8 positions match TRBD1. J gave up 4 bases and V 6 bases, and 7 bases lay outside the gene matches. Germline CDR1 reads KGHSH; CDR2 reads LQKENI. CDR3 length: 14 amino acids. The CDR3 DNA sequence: TGTGCCAGCTCCCACCTGGACAGGGTAGAGACCCAGTACTTC. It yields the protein CASSHLDRVETQYF.

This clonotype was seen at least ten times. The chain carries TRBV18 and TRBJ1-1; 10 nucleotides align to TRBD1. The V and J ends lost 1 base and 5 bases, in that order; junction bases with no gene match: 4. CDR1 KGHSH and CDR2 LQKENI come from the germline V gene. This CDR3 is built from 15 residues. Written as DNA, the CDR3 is TGTGCCAGCTCACCACTCGGGACAGGGGATACTGAAGCTTTCTTT. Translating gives CASSPLGTGDTEAFF.